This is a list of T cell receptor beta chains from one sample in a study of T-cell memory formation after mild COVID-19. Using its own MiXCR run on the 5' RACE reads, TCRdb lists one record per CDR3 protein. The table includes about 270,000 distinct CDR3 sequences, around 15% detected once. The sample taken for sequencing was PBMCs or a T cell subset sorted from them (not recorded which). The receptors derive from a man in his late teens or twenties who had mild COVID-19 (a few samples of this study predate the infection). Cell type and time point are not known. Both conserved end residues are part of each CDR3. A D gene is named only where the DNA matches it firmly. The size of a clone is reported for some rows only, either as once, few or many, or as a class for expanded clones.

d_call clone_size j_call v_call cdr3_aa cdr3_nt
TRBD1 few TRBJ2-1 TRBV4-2 CASSQPGQGFGRNEQFF TGTGCCAGCAGCCAACCTGGACAGGGTTTCGGGCGAAATGAGCAGTTCTTC
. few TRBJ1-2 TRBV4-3 CASSQEFILFHGYTF TGCGCCAGCAGCCAAGAGTTCATCCTCTTCCATGGCTACACCTTC
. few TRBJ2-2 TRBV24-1 CATTGELFF TGTGCCACCACCGGGGAGCTGTTTTTT
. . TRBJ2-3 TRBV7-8 CASRSPGGGGSTDTQYF TGTGCCAGCAGATCACCCGGGGGAGGCGGTAGCACAGATACGCAGTATTTT
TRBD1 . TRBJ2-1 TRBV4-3 CASSLFGTGGYNEQFF TGCGCCAGCAGCCTATTCGGGACAGGGGGATACAATGAGCAGTTCTTC
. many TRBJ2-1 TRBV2 CAKGGGAEEQFF TGTGCAAAGGGAGGGGGGGCCGAAGAGCAGTTCTTC
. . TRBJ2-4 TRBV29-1 CSVRPDQNIQYF TGCAGCGTTAGACCCGACCAAAACATTCAGTACTTC
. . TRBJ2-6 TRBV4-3 CASSQGYSGANVLTF TGCGCCAGCAGCCAGGGCTACTCTGGGGCCAACGTCCTGACTTTC
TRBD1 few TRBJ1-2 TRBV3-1 CASSQDSTGTYGYTF TGTGCCAGCAGCCAAGACTCGACAGGGACCTATGGCTACACCTTC
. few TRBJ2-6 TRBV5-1 CASSSRQTSGANVLTF TGCGCCAGCAGCTCGAGACAGACCTCTGGGGCCAACGTCCTGACTTTC
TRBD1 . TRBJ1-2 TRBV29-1 CSEWDRDGGYTF TGCAGCGAATGGGACAGGGACGGTGGCTACACCTTC
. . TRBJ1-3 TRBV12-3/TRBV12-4 CASSFGGYYSGNTIYF TGTGCCAGCAGTTTTGGGGGGTACTACTCTGGAAACACCATATATTTT
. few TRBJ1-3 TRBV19 CASSVTGSPGNTIYF TGTGCCAGTAGTGTTACAGGGAGCCCTGGAAACACCATATATTTT
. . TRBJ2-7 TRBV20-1 CSASPRPYEQYF TGCAGTGCTTCCCCCCGCCCCTACGAGCAGTACTTC
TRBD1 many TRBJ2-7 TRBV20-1 CSARVTGQGNYEQYF TGCAGTGCTAGAGTGACTGGACAGGGGAACTACGAGCAGTACTTC
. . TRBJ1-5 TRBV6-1 CASRTDRRFAQPQHF TGTGCCAGCAGGACTGACAGACGATTTGCCCAGCCCCAGCATTTT
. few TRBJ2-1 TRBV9 CASSRPNSYNEQFF TGTGCCAGCAGCCGCCCCAACTCCTACAATGAGCAGTTCTTC
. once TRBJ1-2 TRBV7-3 CASSPNPLGGYTF TGTGCCAGCAGCCCCAACCCATTAGGGGGCTACACCTTC
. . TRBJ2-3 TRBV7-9 CASSRSGNTDTQYF TGTGCCAGCAGCAGATCGGGTAACACAGATACGCAGTATTTT
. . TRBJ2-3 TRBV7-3 CASSSGTTTDTQYF TGTGCCAGCAGTTCGGGGACCACAACGGATACGCAGTATTTT
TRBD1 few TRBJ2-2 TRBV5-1 CASTLRGGQGSAGELFF TGCGCCAGCACCCTGAGGGGGGGACAGGGATCGGCCGGGGAGCTGTTTTTT
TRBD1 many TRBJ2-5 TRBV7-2 CASSFPDRGETQYF TGTGCCAGCAGCTTCCCGGACAGGGGAGAGACCCAGTACTTC
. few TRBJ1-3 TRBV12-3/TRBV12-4 CASSLQVINSGNTIYF TGTGCCAGCAGTCTACAGGTGATTAACTCTGGAAACACCATATATTTT
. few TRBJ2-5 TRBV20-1 CSAERGAFQETQYF TGCAGTGCTGAGAGGGGGGCGTTCCAAGAGACCCAGTACTTC
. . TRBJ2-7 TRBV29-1 CSVEVGTYEQYF TGCAGCGTTGAAGTTGGGACCTACGAGCAGTACTTC
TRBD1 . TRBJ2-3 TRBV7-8 CASSLAPLWQGAADTQYF TGTGCCAGCAGCTTAGCTCCCCTGTGGCAGGGGGCGGCAGATACGCAGTATTTT
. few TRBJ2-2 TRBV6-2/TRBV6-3 CASSYLGPNTGELFF TGTGCCAGCAGTTACTTGGGGCCGAACACCGGGGAGCTGTTTTTT
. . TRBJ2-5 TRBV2 CASSEGPPGTQYF TGTGCCAGCAGTGAGGGGCCCCCAGGGACCCAGTACTTC
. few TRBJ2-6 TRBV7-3 CASSPAGHGANVLTF TGTGCCAGCAGCCCCGCGGGCCATGGGGCCAACGTCCTGACTTTC
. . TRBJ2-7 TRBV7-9 CASSLVFGRGRRDEQYF TGTGCCAGCAGCTTAGTGTTTGGGCGGGGGCGCCGGGACGAGCAGTACTTC
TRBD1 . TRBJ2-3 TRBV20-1 CSARGQGAYPTDTQYF TGCAGTGCTAGGGGGCAGGGGGCCTACCCCACAGATACGCAGTATTTT
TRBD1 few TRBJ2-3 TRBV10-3 CAISRTGQGAGDTQYF TGTGCCATCAGCCGAACGGGACAGGGGGCGGGAGATACGCAGTATTTT
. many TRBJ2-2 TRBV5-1 CASSTGPVGTGELFF TGCGCCAGCAGCACTGGTCCCGTCGGCACCGGGGAGCTGTTTTTT
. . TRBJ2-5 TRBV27 CASSPRTRETQYF TGTGCCAGCAGTCCTCGGACGCGGGAGACCCAGTACTTC
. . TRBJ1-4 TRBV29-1 CSVTGLEEKLFF TGCAGCGTTACGGGACTTGAGGAAAAACTGTTTTTT
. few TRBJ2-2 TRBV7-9 CASSAPVGSNTGELFF TGTGCCAGCAGCGCTCCCGTAGGGTCGAACACCGGGGAGCTGTTTTTT
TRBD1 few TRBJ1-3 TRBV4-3 CASRVDREPGNTIYF TGCGCCAGCAGGGTAGACAGGGAACCTGGAAACACCATATATTTT
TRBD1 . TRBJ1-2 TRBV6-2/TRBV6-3 CASSYSWRTGANYGYTF TGTGCCAGCAGTTACTCGTGGAGAACAGGGGCTAACTATGGCTACACCTTC
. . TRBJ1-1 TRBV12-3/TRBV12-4 CASSLGWVEGNTEAFF TGTGCCAGCAGTTTAGGGTGGGTCGAGGGAAACACTGAAGCTTTCTTT
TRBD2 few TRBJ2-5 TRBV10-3 CAIRRTSGEETQYF TGTGCCATCAGGAGGACTAGCGGGGAAGAGACCCAGTACTTC
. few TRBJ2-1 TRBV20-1 CSARQPSSYNEQFF TGCAGTGCTAGACAACCAAGCTCCTACAATGAGCAGTTCTTC